This TCR beta chain was sequenced for a study of blood T cells in healthy people across ages. General observations from the study: The unknown donor CMV status may have confounded expanded clonotype changes. Diversity figures derived from one million T cells were judged to underestimate the true value. Unsorted PBMCs blocked a conclusive comparison of naive and antigen-experienced cells.

Comments on this clonotype: Its antigen is currently unknown.

Germline V lookup: CDR1 KGHSH, CDR2 LQKENI. The germline V and J ends were trimmed by 2 bases and 3 bases, with 14 bases remaining between them. CDR3 length equals 16 residues. The authors ran a second PCR of about 7 to 11 cycles using a sample-barcoded 5' primer and a J-beta primer mix. A template-switch adaptor containing 12 random nucleotides labeled each cDNA molecule. A single record per CDR3 protein comes from TCRdb applying MiXCR to the 5' RACE reads. Among more than 1,000,000 distinct CDR3 sequences, under 30% were seen once, and the ten largest hold about 0.72%. These same data were also listed under a study on T cells of mothers and their children.

The J gene is TRBJ2-4, the V gene TRBV18; D may match TRBD1 or TRBD2 (5 bases each). Input material: blood. The source is a girl aged 2 to 10 in good health. CDR3 residues: CASSPWDGRFKNIQYF. The CDR3 DNA reads as TGTGCCAGCTCACCATGGGACGGAAGATTCAAAAACATTCAGTACTTC. The variable domain in full, with the rest retrieved from reference TRBV18 and TRBJ2-4, is NAGVMQNPRHLVRRRGQEARLRCSPMKGHSHVYWYRQLPEEGLKFMVYLQKENIIDESGMPKERFSAEFPKEGPSILRIQQVVRGDSAAYFCASSPWDGRFKNIQYFGAGTRLSVL.